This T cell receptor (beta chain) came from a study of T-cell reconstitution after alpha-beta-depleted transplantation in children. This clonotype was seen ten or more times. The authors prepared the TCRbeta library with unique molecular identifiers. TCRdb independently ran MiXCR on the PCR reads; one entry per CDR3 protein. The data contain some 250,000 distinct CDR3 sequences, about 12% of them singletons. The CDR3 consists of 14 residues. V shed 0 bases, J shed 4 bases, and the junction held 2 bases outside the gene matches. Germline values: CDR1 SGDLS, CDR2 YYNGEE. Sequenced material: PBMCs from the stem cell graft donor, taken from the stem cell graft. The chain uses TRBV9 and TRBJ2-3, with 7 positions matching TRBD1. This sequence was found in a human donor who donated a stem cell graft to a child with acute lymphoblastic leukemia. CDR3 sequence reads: CASSVEQGPDTQYF. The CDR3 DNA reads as TGTGCCAGCAGCGTAGAACAGGGGCCAGATACGCAGTATTTT.